The TCR beta chain under discussion was sequenced for a study of PD-1 blockade in classical Hodgkin lymphoma (dated by TCRdb to the early 2020s). Regarding the study in general: Nivolumab dosing was 3 mg/kg intravenously every 2 weeks, continuing until either disease progression or unacceptable toxicity. To define a peripheral blood immune signature of response to PD-1 blockade in classical Hodgkin lymphoma, the study combined TCR beta sequencing with CyTOF. On the study overall, not on this receptor specifically: Baseline TCR diversity was reported to be lower in newly diagnosed patients than in healthy donors, and even lower in relapsed/refractory patients. The study covered only a single clinical trial cohort, and the causes of the repertoire differences, possibly disease activity or prior therapy, were still not defined. Lower diversity was observed in patients in whom nivolumab was started less than 1 year after ASCT, and these patients were excluded from later analyses so that confounding by immune reconstitution would be avoided. CD4+ but not CD8+ TCR diversity rose significantly by C4D1 (p=0.0027 vs p=0.16), most apparent in complete responders (p=0.02). Trial patients achieving complete response had baseline diversity similar to newly diagnosed patients, whereas partial responders and progressors had significantly lower diversity.

This clone was picked up a small number of times. What this receptor recognizes is not known. Per-nucleotide qualities are absent, and no much larger clonotype sits a single base away. The CDR3 holds 13 amino acids from the cysteine to the phenylalanine. The only DNA kept is the CDR3, 39 bases in frame from the first base. The germline V gene (reference sequence) sets CDR1 to GTSNPN and CDR2 to SVGIG. V is pared back by 5 bases and J by 4 bases, with 11 bases lying between the germline termini. The time point label for this specimen denotes: cycle 4 day 1 (C4D1), after about 6 weeks of nivolumab. Every trial patient had relapsed after autologous stem cell transplantation, and cohorts A, B and C differed in prior brentuximab vedotin exposure. The trial cohort comprised some 60 patients with relapsed/refractory classical Hodgkin lymphoma whose best overall responses were complete response, partial response or progressive disease. In the multi-cohort phase II CheckMate 205 trial, trial patients received single-agent nivolumab. An independent review committee assessed best overall response by applying the 2007 International Working Group response criteria. Trial PBMCs were obtained immediately prior to nivolumab initiation (C1D1) and on therapy at cycle 2 day 1 and cycle 4 day 1. Peripheral blood was collected in 8 mL Vacutainer Cell Preparation Tubes, from which PBMCs were isolated by centrifugation and then cryopreserved.

The Qiagen DNeasy kit was used to extract genomic DNA both from unsorted PBMCs and from the negatively selected CD4+ and CD8+ fractions. Using primers that anneal to V and J segments, immunoSEQ multiplex PCR amplified the TCR beta CDR3 regions. A synthetic immune receptor repertoire was used to minimize amplification bias, and any residual bias was removed computationally once sequencing was done. The authors' analysis ran thus. Repertoire diversity was quantified as the Shannon entropy index using custom Python scripts. Unsorted, CD4+ and CD8+ repertoires were analyzed separately, except for combined analyses in which CD4+ and CD8+ sequences were merged in silico. Clonal expansion was defined as a frequency increase of at least 2-fold after treatment compared with C1D1, and clones undetected at baseline were assigned a pseudocount of 0.5. Singleton clones were defined as clones with 0 or 1 copy at C1D1, and non-singleton clones were defined as clones with 2 or more copies. Clones expanded in unsorted samples were labelled as CD4+, CD8+ or unknown by matching protein sequences in sorted samples from the same patient. Wilcoxon tests on paired samples were used to test changes in diversity from C1D1 to C4D1. What TCRdb holds here is the immuneACCESS table cut down to in-frame rearrangements. Part of the clones is not present; checked against another copy, under half of the missing clones reflect an unresolved V gene, and the others are unexplained. V and J calls and clone size follow that table, whereas D and trimming were derived from the DNA. The sample has 110,000 or so clones on record, about 92% of them singletons. The top ten clonotypes cover roughly 20% of the sample.

Material: peripheral blood mononuclear cells (PBMCs), obtained before the fourth cycle of nivolumab. The rearranged segments are TRBV30 and TRBJ1-4, with a weak D call of TRBD1 (5 bases match). The receptor was derived from a human donor with classical Hodgkin lymphoma. The CDR3 sequence is CAWHRRDNEKLFF. The DNA reads TGTGCCTGGCACCGCAGGGATAATGAAAAACTGTTTTTT.